Listed here are 5 T cell receptor beta chains from one sample, sequenced in a study of OX40 agonist ivuxolimab in advanced cancers. Some clones are missing from TCRdb's copy, which holds only in-frame ones; the method was immunoSEQ multiplex PCR. Found here are 20,000 or so clones, over 60% of them singletons; the top ten hold 15% to 20%. Sequencing used CD4+ or CD8+ T cells sorted from blood, obtained in a trial of the OX40 agonist ivuxolimab. The receptor source for this set is an adult with an advanced solid tumor such as melanoma, head and neck, liver or kidney cancer.

V gene TRBV12-5 combines with J gene TRBJ1-1; TRBD1 is a possible D gene (6 bases). The length of the CDR3 is 15 residues. Trimming took 2 bases from V and 4 from J, leaving 14 bases between them. Germline-derived CDR1 and CDR2 are LGHNT and FRNRAP. CDR3 nucleotide sequence: TGTGCTAGTGGTTTGCCTACCGAGGGGGGCACTGAAGCTTTCTTT. Translated: CASGLPTEGGTEAFF.

The rearrangement uses TRBV29-1 and TRBJ1-2; D is possibly TRBD1 (5 bases). The germline gives CDR1 SQVTM, CDR2 ANQGSEA. The CDR3 runs to 15 residues. Trimming removed 6 bases from V and 5 bases from J, with 22 bases in between. For the CDR3, the DNA is TGCAGCGTAGTAGAACCGGGACCCGCTTTTTATGGCTACACCTTC. Its translation is CSVVEPGPAFYGYTF.

A few counts support this clone. J is TRBJ1-5 and V is TRBV2; D call uncertain. Germline lookup yields CDR1 SNHLY and CDR2 FYNNEI. The CDR3 runs 13 residues. The germline V and J ends were trimmed by 0 bases and 4 bases, with 4 bases remaining between them. In nucleotides, the CDR3 is TGTGCCAGCAGTGAAGCCTGGAATCAGCCCCAGCATTTT. Translating it yields CASSEAWNQPQHF. Complete variable domain (other parts from reference TRBV2 and TRBJ1-5): EPEVTQTPSHQVTQMGQEVILRCVPISNHLYFYWYRQILGQKVEFLVSFYNNEISEKSEIFDDQFSVERPDGSNFTLKIRSTKLEDSAMYFCASSEAWNQPQHFGDGTRLSIL.

The V gene is TRBV7-6, the J gene TRBJ2-1; 7 bases match TRBD2. The CDR3 totals 15 residues. Germline V lookup: CDR1 SGHVS, CDR2 FNYEAQ. The trim removed 1 base at V and 0 bases at J, leaving 0 bases unmatched. The DNA of the CDR3 is TGTGCCAGCAGCTTAGGCGGGGGCTCCTACAATGAGCAGTTCTTC. Translation: CASSLGGGSYNEQFF.

The chain couples TRBV11-3 to TRBJ2-3; D ambiguous. The CDR3 has 14 residues. Germline V gene lookup returns CDR1 SGHNT and CDR2 YENEEA. The V end lost 5 bases, the J end lost 2 bases, and 11 bases lay between the germline ends. DNA of the CDR3: TGTGCCAGCAGCCTGCGACATGCCACAGATACGCAGTATTTT. It specifies CASSLRHATDTQYF.